A selection of T cell receptor beta chains follows, all from one sample in a study. Sequencing used immunoSEQ multiplex PCR; TCRdb keeps in-frame clones, though not all of them. The sample lists tens of thousands of clones, 90% to 95% occurring once. Sequenced sample: PBMCs. The receptors were gathered from a man in his forties or fifties with rheumatoid arthritis. CDR3s include the opening cysteine and the closing phenylalanine or tryptophan. Fields, in order: D gene, V gene, clone size, J gene, CDR3 DNA, CDR3 protein. D genes are given only for firm matches. The listing skips clone size in some rows; elsewhere it reads once, few, many or a size class.

NA	TRBV19	NA	TRBJ2-2	TGTGCCAGTAGGATGACCGCCTTCGGTGTCACCGGGGAGCTGTTTTTT	CASRMTAFGVTGELFF
NA	TRBV14	NA	TRBJ1-4	TGTGCCAGCAGCCAGCTAAGGGGGATCCGGGAAAAACTGTTTTTT	CASSQLRGIREKLFF
TRBD2	TRBV5-1	NA	TRBJ2-3	TGCGCCAGCAGCTTGGCGTTGAGTAGCGGGGGGTACACAGATACGCAGTATTTT	CASSLALSSGGYTDTQYF
NA	TRBV6-6	NA	TRBJ2-7	TGTGCCAGCAGAGGGAGGACAAAAACCCTCTACGAGCAGTACTTC	CASRGRTKTLYEQYF
TRBD1	TRBV10-3	NA	TRBJ1-5	TGTGCCATCAGTGGCGGACAGGGCGGTCAGCCCCAGCATTTT	CAISGGQGGQPQHF
TRBD1	TRBV2	NA	TRBJ2-2	TGTGCCAGCAGTGTCCAGGGGGTCTTGAACACCGGGGAGCTGTTTTTT	CASSVQGVLNTGELFF
NA	TRBV12-3/TRBV12-4	NA	TRBJ1-4	TGTGCCAGCAGTCGGCAGGACAGTGAAAAACTGTTTTTT	CASSRQDSEKLFF
NA	TRBV7-2	once	TRBJ2-7	TGTGCCAGCAGCTTAGGGGGCCTCCGGAGCTCCTACGAGCAGTACTTC	CASSLGGLRSSYEQYF
NA	TRBV3-1/TRBV3-2	NA	TRBJ2-3	TGTGCCAGCAGCCAACGGGCAGATACGCAGTATTTT	CASSQRADTQYF
NA	TRBV19	NA	TRBJ2-6	TGTGCCAGTAGTAGTCCCTCCCTCATGGCTGGGGCCAACGTCCTGACTTTC	CASSSPSLMAGANVLTF
TRBD1	TRBV10-2	NA	TRBJ1-5	TGCGCCAGCAGCGATGACAGGGAAGGTCAGCCCCAGCATTTT	CASSDDREGQPQHF
NA	TRBV6-5	NA	TRBJ2-7	TGTGCCAGCAGTTACTCTGGGGGCGCGCTCTACGAGCAGTACTTC	CASSYSGGALYEQYF
TRBD2	TRBV7-3	NA	TRBJ2-7	TGTGCCAGCAGCTCTTCCCCGGGACTAGAGCAGTACTTC	CASSSSPGLEQYF
NA	TRBV27	NA	TRBJ1-5	TGTGCCAGCAGTTTAAGGGGAAGCAATCAGCCCCAGCATTTT	CASSLRGSNQPQHF
NA	TRBV5-1	NA	TRBJ2-3	TGCGCCAGCAGCCGCGGGGGCAGGGGGGACGGACAAGATACGCAGTATTTT	CASSRGGRGDGQDTQYF